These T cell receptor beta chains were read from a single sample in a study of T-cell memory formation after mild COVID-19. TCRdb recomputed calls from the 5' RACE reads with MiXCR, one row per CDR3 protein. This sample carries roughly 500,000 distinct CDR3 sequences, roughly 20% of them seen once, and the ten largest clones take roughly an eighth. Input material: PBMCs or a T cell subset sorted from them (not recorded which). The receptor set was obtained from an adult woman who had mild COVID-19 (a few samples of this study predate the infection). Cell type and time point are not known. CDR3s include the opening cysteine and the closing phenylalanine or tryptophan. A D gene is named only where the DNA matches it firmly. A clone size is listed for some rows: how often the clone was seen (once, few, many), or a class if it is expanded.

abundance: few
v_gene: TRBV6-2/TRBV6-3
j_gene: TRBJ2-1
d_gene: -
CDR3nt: TGTGCCAGCAGTTACTCGAACCAACAGAGCTCCTACAATGAGCAGTTCTTC
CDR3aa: CASSYSNQQSSYNEQFF

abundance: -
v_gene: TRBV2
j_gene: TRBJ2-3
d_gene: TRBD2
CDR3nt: TGTGCCAGCAGTGTGACTAGCGGGGGGCCGCGGGGGACGCAGTATTTT
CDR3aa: CASSVTSGGPRGTQYF

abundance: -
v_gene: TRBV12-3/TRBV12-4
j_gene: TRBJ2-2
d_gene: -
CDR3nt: TGTGCCAGCACCCCGGGCCCCCACACCGGGGAGCTGTTTTTT
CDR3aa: CASTPGPHTGELFF

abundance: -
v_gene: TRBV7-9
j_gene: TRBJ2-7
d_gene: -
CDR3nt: TGTGCCAGCAGCTCCCAGGGGACTTACGAGCAGTACTTC
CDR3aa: CASSSQGTYEQYF

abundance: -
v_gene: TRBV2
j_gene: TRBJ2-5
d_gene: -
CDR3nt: TGTGCCAGCAGTGGATGGGAGACCCAGTACTTC
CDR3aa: CASSGWETQYF

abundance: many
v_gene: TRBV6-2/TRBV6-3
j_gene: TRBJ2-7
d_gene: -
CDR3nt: TGTGCCAGCAGGACTCATTCCCGGGGCCAAACCTACGAGCAGTACTTC
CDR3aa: CASRTHSRGQTYEQYF

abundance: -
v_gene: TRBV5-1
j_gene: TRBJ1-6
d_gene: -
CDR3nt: TGCGCCAGCAGCTTGGCGGGTCGATCACCCCTCCACTTT
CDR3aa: CASSLAGRSPLHF

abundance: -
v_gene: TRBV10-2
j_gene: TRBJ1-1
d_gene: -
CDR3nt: TGCGCCAGCAAGGCCGGGACGGTGAACACTGAAGCTTTCTTT
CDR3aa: CASKAGTVNTEAFF

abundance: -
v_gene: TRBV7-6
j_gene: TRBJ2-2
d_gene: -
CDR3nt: TGTGCCAGCAGCTTTTATTCAAACACCGGGGAGCTGTTTTTT
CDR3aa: CASSFYSNTGELFF

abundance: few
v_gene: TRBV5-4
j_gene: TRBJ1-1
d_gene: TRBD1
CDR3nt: TGTGCCAGCAGCCGGGACAGGCTGAACACTGAAGCTTTCTTT
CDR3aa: CASSRDRLNTEAFF

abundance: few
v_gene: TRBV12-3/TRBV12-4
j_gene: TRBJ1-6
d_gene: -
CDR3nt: TGTGCCAGCAGTTCCCGGACTGGGAATTCACCCCTCCACTTT
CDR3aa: CASSSRTGNSPLHF

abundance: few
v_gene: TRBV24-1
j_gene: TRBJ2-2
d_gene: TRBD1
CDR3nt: TGTGCCACCAGTGAAAGCGAGGGGGCCTGGACCGGGGAGCTGTTTTTT
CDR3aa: CATSESEGAWTGELFF

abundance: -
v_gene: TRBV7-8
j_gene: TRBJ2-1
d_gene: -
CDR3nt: TGTGCCAGCAGCCTAAATAGGGGCTCCTACAATGAGCAGTTCTTC
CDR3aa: CASSLNRGSYNEQFF

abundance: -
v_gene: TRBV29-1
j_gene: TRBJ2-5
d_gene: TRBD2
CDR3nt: TGCAGCGTCTGGGGGACTAGCGGGAGAGAGACCCAGTACTTC
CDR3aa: CSVWGTSGRETQYF

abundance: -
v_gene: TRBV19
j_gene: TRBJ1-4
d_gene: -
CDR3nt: TGTGCCAGTACCCAGGTATTGAGCTTCCGTCCCGAAAAACTGTTTTTT
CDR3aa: CASTQVLSFRPEKLFF

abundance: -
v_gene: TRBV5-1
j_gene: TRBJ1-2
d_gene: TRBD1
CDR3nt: TGCGCCAGCAGGGGTCCAGGGGGAAACTATGGCTACACCTTC
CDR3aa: CASRGPGGNYGYTF

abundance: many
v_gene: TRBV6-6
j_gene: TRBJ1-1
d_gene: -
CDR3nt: TGTGCCAGCAGTTACGGGAGCACTGAAGCTTTCTTT
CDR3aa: CASSYGSTEAFF

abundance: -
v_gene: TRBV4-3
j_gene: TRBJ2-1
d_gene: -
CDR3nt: TGCGCCAGCAGCCAAGGTGTGAGCGGGTTATACAATGAGCAGTTCTTC
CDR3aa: CASSQGVSGLYNEQFF

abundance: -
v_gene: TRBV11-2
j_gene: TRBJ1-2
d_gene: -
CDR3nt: TGTGCCAGCAGCTTAGACAGGGCTCGGCGTGGCTACACCTTC
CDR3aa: CASSLDRARRGYTF

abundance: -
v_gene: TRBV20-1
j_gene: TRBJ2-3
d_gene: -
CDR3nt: TGCAGTGCTAGGACGCCGAGAAGGGGGAAGGGAGATACGCAGTATTTT
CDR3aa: CSARTPRRGKGDTQYF

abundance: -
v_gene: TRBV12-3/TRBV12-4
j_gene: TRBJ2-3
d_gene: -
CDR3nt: TGTGCCAGCAGTCCCCGACTATTCGGGGATACGCAGTATTTT
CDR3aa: CASSPRLFGDTQYF

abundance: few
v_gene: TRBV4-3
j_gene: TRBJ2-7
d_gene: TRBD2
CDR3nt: TGCGCCAGCAGCCAAGATGGGGGAGTAGCGGGAGTGTTGGACCCCTACGAGCAGTACTTC
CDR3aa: CASSQDGGVAGVLDPYEQYF

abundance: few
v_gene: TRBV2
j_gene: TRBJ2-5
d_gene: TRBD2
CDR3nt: TGTGCCAGCATTAGAGGGACTAGCGGGAGTGGAGAGACCCAGTACTTC
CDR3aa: CASIRGTSGSGETQYF

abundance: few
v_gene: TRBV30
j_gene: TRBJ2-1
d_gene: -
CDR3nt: TGTGCCTGGAACCGGCACTCCCGGGACTGGGATGACCAGTTCTTC
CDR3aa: CAWNRHSRDWDDQFF

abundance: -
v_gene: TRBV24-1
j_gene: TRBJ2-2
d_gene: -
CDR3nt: TGTGCCACCATCGGCGGGCCGAACACCGGGGAGATGTTTTTT
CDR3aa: CATIGGPNTGEMFF

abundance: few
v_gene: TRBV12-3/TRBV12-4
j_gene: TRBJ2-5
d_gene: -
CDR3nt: TGTGCCAGCAGGACCGCGGGACGGCCGGAGGAGACCCAGTACTTC
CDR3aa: CASRTAGRPEETQYF

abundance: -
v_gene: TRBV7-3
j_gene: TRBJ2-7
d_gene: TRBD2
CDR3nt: TGTGCCAGCAGCCCGGGACTAGCGGGAGAATTCGACGAGCAGTACTTC
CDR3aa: CASSPGLAGEFDEQYF

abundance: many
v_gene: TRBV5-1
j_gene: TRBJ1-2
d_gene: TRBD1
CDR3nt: TGCGCCAGCGGGGCAGGGGGCGCGGAAAACTATGGCTACACCTTC
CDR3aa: CASGAGGAENYGYTF

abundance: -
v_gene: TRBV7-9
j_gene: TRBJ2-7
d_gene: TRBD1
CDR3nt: TGTGCCAGCAGCCCGGGACAGGGGGCGTCGGACGAGCAGTACTTC
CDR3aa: CASSPGQGASDEQYF

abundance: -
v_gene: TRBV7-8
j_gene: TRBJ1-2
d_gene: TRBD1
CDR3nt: TGTGCCAGCAGCCAAGACAGGGATTATGGTGGCTACACCTTC
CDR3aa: CASSQDRDYGGYTF

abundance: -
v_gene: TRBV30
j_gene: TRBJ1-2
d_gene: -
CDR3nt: TGTGCCTGGGGGCCGGGTCGCTATGGCTACACCTTC
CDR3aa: CAWGPGRYGYTF

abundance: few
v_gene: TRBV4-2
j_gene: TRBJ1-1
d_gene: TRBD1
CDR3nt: TGTGCCAGCAGCCAGGTCCGGGACAGCGCAAAGTTCAACACTGAAGCTTTCTTT
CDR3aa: CASSQVRDSAKFNTEAFF